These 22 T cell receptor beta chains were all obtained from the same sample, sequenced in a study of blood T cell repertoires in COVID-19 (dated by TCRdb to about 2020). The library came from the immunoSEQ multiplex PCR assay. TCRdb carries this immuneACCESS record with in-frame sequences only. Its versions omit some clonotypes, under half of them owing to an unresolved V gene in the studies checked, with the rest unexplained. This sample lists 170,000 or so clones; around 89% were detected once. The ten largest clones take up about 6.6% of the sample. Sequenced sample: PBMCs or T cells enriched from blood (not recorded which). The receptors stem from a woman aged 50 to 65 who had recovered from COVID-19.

CDR3 coding DNA: TGTGCCAGCAGCGAATTATTGAACACTGAAGCTTTCTTT. Amino acids: CASSELLNTEAFF. The V gene is TRBV9, the J gene TRBJ1-1; D not resolved. The V and J ends lost 3 bases and 0 bases respectively, with 6 bases between them. The CDR3 is 13 residues long. Germline V CDR1 and CDR2: SGDLS, YYNGEE.

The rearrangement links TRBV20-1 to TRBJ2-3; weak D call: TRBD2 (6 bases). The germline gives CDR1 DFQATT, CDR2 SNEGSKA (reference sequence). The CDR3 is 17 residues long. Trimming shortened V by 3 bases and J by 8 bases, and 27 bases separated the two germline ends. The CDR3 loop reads CSASDTRPGLLPSTQYF. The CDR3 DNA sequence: TGCAGTGCTAGTGACACCAGACCGGGACTTTTGCCGAGTACGCAGTATTTT.

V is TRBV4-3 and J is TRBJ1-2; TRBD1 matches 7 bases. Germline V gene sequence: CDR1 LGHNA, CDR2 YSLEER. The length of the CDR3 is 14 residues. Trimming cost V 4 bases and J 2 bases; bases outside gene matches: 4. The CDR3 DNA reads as TGCGCCAGCAGCCCCAAACAGGGGAACTATGGCTACACCTTC. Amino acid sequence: CASSPKQGNYGYTF.

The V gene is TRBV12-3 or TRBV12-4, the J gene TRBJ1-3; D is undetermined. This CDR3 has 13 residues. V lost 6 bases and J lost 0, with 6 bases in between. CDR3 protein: CASRLNSGNTIYF. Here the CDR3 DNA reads TGTGCCAGCAGACTGAACTCTGGAAACACCATATATTTT.

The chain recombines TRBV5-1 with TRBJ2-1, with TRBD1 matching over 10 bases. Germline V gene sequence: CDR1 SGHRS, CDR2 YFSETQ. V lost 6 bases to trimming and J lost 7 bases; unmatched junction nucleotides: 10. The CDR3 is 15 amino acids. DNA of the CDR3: TGCGCCAGCATGCACCGGGACAGGGGTTCGAATGAGCAGTTCTTC. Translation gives CASMHRDRGSNEQFF. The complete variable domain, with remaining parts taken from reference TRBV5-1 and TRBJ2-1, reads KAGVTQTPRYLIKTRGQQVTLSCSPISGHRSVSWYQQTPGQGLQFLFEYFSETQRNKGNFPGRFSGRQFSNSRSEMNVSTLELGDSALYLCASMHRDRGSNEQFFGPGTRLTVL.

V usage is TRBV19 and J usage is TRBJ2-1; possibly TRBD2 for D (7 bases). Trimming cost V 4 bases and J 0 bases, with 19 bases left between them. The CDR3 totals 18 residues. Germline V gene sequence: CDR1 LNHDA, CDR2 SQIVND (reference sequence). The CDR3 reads CASSNIGGRSSSYNEQFF. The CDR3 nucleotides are TGTGCCAGTAGTAATATCGGGGGGCGATCGAGCTCCTACAATGAGCAGTTCTTC.

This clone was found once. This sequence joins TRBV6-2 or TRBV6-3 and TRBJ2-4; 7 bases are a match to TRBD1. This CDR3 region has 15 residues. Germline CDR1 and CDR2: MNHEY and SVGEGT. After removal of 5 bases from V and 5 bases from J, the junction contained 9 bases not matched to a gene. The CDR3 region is CASSRPGQGENIQYF. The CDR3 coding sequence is TGTGCCAGCAGTCGCCCTGGGCAGGGGGAAAACATTCAGTACTTC.

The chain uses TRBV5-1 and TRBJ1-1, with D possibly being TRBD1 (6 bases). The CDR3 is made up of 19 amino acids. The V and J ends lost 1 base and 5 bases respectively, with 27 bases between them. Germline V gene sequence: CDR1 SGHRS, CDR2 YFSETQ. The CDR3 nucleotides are TGCGCCAGCAGCTTGTTAAACGTTGGGACACAGAGAGGAACAACTGAAGCTTTCTTT. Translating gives CASSLLNVGTQRGTTEAFF.

The CDR3 coding sequence is TGTGCCTGGAACCTACAGGGGGCTAGGGGCTACACCTTC. Its protein is CAWNLQGARGYTF. V and J are TRBV30 and TRBJ1-2, with 9 bases matching TRBD1. The germline V gene has CDR1 GTSNPN and CDR2 SVGIG (reference sequence). The CDR3 has 13 residues. V dropped 4 bases and J dropped 8; count of bases not matched to a gene: 8. The variable domain in full, with the rest retrieved from reference TRBV30 and TRBJ1-2, is SQTIHQWPATLVQPVGSPLSLECTVEGTSNPNLYWYRQAAGRGLQLLFYSVGIGQISSEVPQNLSASRPQDRQFILSSKKLLLSDSGFYLCAWNLQGARGYTFGSGTRLTVV.

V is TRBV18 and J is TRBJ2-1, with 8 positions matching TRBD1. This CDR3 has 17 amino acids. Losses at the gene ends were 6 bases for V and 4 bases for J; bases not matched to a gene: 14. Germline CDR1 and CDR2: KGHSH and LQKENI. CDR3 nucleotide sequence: TGTGCCAGCTCTCGGGACAGGTCAAGGGGGGTTTACAATGAGCAGTTCTTC. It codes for CASSRDRSRGVYNEQFF. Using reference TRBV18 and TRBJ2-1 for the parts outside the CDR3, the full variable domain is NAGVMQNPRHLVRRRGQEARLRCSPMKGHSHVYWYRQLPEEGLKFMVYLQKENIIDESGMPKERFSAEFPKEGPSILRIQQVVRGDSAAYFCASSRDRSRGVYNEQFFGPGTRLTVL.

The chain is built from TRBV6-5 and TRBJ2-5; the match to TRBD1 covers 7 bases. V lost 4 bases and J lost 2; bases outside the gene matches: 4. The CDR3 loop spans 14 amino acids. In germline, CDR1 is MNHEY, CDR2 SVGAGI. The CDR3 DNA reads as TGTGCCAGCAGTTCGACAGGGAATCAAGAGACCCAGTACTTC. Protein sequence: CASSSTGNQETQYF.

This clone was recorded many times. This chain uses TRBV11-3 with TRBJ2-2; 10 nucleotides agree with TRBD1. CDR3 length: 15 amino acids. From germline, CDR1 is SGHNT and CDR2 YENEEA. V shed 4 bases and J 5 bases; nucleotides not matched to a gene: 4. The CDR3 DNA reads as TGTGCCAGCAGCTCCAGGGACAGGGGAACCGGGGAGCTGTTTTTT. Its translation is CASSSRDRGTGELFF.

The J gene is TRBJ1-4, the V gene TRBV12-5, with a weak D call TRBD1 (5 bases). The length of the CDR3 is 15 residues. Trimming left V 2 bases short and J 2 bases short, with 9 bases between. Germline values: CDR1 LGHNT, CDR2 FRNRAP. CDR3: CASGLNGATNEKLFF. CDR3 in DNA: TGTGCTAGTGGTTTGAATGGGGCTACTAATGAAAAACTGTTTTTT.

CDR3 loop: CASSPSREEKLFF. The DNA of the CDR3 is TGTGCCAGCTCACCAAGTAGAGAAGAAAAACTGTTTTTT. The rearrangement links TRBV18 to TRBJ1-4; D uncertain. CDR1 KGHSH and CDR2 LQKENI come from the germline V gene. V was pared by 2 bases and J by 8 bases, with 9 bases between. The CDR3 is made up of 13 amino acids.

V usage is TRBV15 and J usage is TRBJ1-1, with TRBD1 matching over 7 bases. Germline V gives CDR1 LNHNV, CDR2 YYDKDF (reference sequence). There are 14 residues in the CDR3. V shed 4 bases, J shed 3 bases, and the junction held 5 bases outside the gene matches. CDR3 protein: CATSKPRGDTEAFF. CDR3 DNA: TGTGCCACCAGCAAGCCCAGGGGGGACACTGAAGCTTTCTTT.

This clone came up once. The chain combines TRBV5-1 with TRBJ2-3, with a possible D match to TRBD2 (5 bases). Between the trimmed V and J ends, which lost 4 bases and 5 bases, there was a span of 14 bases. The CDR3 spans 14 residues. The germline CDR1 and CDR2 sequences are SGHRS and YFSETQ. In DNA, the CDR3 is TGCGCCAGCAGCCTGGCGAGGGTTGGAGATACGCAGTATTTT. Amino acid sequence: CASSLARVGDTQYF.

The CDR3 region has the DNA TGTGCCAGCAGCCAAGCCCGGGGACTTTCTAACACTGAAGCTTTCTTT. Translation: CASSQARGLSNTEAFF. The chain links TRBV14 to TRBJ1-1, with D perhaps TRBD1 (5 bases). Per germline, CDR1 SGHDN and CDR2 FVKESK. CDR3 length equals 16 residues. The V gene lost 1 base and the J gene lost 2 bases, with 14 bases spanning the gap.

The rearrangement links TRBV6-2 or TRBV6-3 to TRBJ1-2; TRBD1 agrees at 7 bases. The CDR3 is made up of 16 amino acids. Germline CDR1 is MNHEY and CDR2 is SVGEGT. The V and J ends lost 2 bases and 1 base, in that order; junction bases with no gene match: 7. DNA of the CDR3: TGTGCCAGCAGTTACGGTCGGGACAGATTTAACTATGGCTACACCTTC. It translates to CASSYGRDRFNYGYTF.

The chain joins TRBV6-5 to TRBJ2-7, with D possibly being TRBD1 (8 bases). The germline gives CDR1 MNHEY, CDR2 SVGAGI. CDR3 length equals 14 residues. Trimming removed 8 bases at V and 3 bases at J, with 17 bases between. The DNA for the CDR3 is TGTGCCAGCCAAACAGGGGGGGGCGGCTACGAGCAGTACTTC. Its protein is CASQTGGGGYEQYF.

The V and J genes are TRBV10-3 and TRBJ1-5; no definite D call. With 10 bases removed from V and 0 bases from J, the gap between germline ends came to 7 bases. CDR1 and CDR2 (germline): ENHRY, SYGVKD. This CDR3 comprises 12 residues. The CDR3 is CATGDSNQPQHF. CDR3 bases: TGTGCCACCGGAGATAGCAATCAGCCCCAGCATTTT.

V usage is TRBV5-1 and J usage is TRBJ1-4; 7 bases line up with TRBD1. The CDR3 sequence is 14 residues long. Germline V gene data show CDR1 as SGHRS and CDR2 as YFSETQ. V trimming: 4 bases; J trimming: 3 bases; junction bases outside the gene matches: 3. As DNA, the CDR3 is TGCGCCAGCAGCAATGGGACAGCTAATGAAAAACTGTTTTTT. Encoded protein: CASSNGTANEKLFF.

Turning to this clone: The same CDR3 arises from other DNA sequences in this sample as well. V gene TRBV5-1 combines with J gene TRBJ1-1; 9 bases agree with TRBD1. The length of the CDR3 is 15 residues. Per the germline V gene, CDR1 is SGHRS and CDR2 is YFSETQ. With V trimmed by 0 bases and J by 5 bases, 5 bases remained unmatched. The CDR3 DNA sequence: TGCGCCAGCAGCTTGGAGGGACAGGGTTTAACTGAAGCTTTCTTT. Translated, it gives CASSLEGQGLTEAFF.